The rows below give T cell receptor beta chains drawn from one sample of a study of blood T cell repertoires in COVID-19. Assay used: immunoSEQ multiplex PCR; TCRdb lists only in-frame clones, some missing. The sample has some 100,000 clones, 80% seen once. Sequencing was carried out using peripheral blood. The receptors were sampled from a human donor in a cohort sampled during active COVID-19. The CDR3 runs from the conserved cysteine through the conserved F or W. Each record gives: J gene, D gene, V gene, clone size, CDR3 DNA, CDR3 protein. The D gene is left open where the match is weak. Rows may omit the clone size; those that give it use once, few, many or a size class.

>TRBJ2-1|-|TRBV28|-
TGTGCCAGCAGTTTCGGGGGATACAATGAGCAGTTCTTC
CASSFGGYNEQFF
>TRBJ1-1|-|TRBV2|-
TGTGCCAGCAGTGATGCAGGGGCGAACACTGAAGCTTTCTTT
CASSDAGANTEAFF
>TRBJ2-5|TRBD2|TRBV18|-
TGTGCCAGCTCACCCAGGGAGCGGGGACAAGAGACCCAGTACTTC
CASSPRERGQETQYF
>TRBJ1-1|TRBD1|TRBV28|few
TGTGCCAGCAGTTGGGGACAGGGTAAGGCTGAAGCTTTCTTT
CASSWGQGKAEAFF
>TRBJ1-1|-|TRBV27|-
TGTGCCAGCAGTGGATTGGGGCTTTTTGAAGCTTTCTTT
CASSGLGLFEAFF
>TRBJ1-1|-|TRBV9|-
TGTGCCAGCAGCGGGGGAGTAAACACTGAAGCTTTCTTT
CASSGGVNTEAFF
>TRBJ2-7|TRBD1|TRBV2|-
TGTGCCAGCAGTGGGACAGGGGGCCGGTACGAGCAGTACTTC
CASSGTGGRYEQYF
>TRBJ2-7|-|TRBV6-5|few
TGTGCCAGTTCGTCGCGGAACTCCTACGAGCAGTACTTC
CASSSRNSYEQYF
>TRBJ1-5|-|TRBV9|-
TGTGCCAGCAGTCCCAGAGGCGGCAATCAGCCCCAGCATTTT
CASSPRGGNQPQHF
>TRBJ2-7|-|TRBV28|once
TGTGCCAGCAGTTTGCCAGGCTACGAGCAGTACTTC
CASSLPGYEQYF
>TRBJ2-3|-|TRBV4-1|-
TGCGCCAGCAGCCTCCAGCGCCAGGGTGTTCAAGATACGCAGTATTTT
CASSLQRQGVQDTQYF
>TRBJ1-6|-|TRBV6-6|-
TGTGCCAGCAGTTACCCAACACTCAGGGATTATTCACCCCTCCACTTT
CASSYPTLRDYSPLHF
>TRBJ1-5|TRBD1|TRBV7-9|-
TGTGCCAGCAGCTTAGGGATGACAGGGATAGGCAATCAGCCCCAGCATTTT
CASSLGMTGIGNQPQHF
>TRBJ2-2|-|TRBV18|-
TGTGCCAGCTCACCACCGAGTGGGAACACCGGGGAGCTGTTTTTT
CASSPPSGNTGELFF
>TRBJ1-3|-|TRBV5-6|-
TGTGCCAGCAGCTTGAACAGAACCCCGAACACCATATATTTT
CASSLNRTPNTIYF
>TRBJ2-7|TRBD1|TRBV18|-
TGTGCCAGCTCACATACCGGGACAGCTGGCTACGAGCAGTACTTC
CASSHTGTAGYEQYF
>TRBJ2-2|-|TRBV5-4|many
TGTGCCAGCACCTGGAGGAGGGGGCCCGATACCGGGGAGCTGTTTTTT
CASTWRRGPDTGELFF
>TRBJ2-7|-|TRBV27|-
TGTGCCAGCAGCCCTTGGACAGTCGTAATGGGGGAGCAGTACTTC
CASSPWTVVMGEQYF
>TRBJ2-7|TRBD2|TRBV7-2|once
TGTGCCAGCAGCCCCCGGGTAGCGGGACTCTACGAGCAGTACTTC
CASSPRVAGLYEQYF
>TRBJ1-6|-|TRBV6-1|-
TGTGCCAGCAGTGAAACGGGGCGGGAACCCCTCCACTTT
CASSETGREPLHF
>TRBJ2-1|-|TRBV24-1|many
TGTGCCACCAGTGATGTGGCCTCCAATGAGCAGTTCTTC
CATSDVASNEQFF
>TRBJ1-3|TRBD1|TRBV29-1|few
TGCAGCGCCCGGGGGACAGGAGGAAACACCATATATTTT
CSARGTGGNTIYF
>TRBJ1-1|TRBD1|TRBV6-4|-
TGTGCCAGCAGCCAAACAGGACAGGGCAGAGCTTTCTTT
CASSQTGQGRAFF
>TRBJ2-1|-|TRBV2|-
TGTGCCAGCAAACGGGATTCCTCCTACAATGAGCAGTTCTTC
CASKRDSSYNEQFF
>TRBJ2-7|TRBD2|TRBV5-4|-
TGTGCCAGCAGCTCGGGACTAGCGGGGGGGCCGAACGAGCAGTACTTC
CASSSGLAGGPNEQYF
>TRBJ2-1|TRBD1|TRBV11-2|-
TGTGCCAGCAGCGAAAGGACAGGGTTTGAGCAGTTCTTC
CASSERTGFEQFF
>TRBJ2-5|-|TRBV12-5|-
TGTGCTAGTGGTTTATGGGAGAGTCAGACCCAGTACTTC
CASGLWESQTQYF
>TRBJ1-5|-|TRBV2|-
TGTGCCAGCAGACTAGGTGCCGGTTATAGCAATCAGCCCCAGCATTTT
CASRLGAGYSNQPQHF
>TRBJ2-5|-|TRBV7-2|-
TGTGCCAGCAGCTTAGGAGGGGCGGGGGAGACCCAGTACTTC
CASSLGGAGETQYF
>TRBJ2-2|-|TRBV5-1|-
TGCGCCACCCCCCGGGAGACGGGGTCCAACACCGGGGAGCTGTTTTTT
CATPRETGSNTGELFF
>TRBJ1-2|-|TRBV9|-
TGTGCCAGCAGCGTAGATAGTGTCGACTATGGCTACACCTTC
CASSVDSVDYGYTF
>TRBJ1-5|-|TRBV19|few
TGTGCCAGTAGTAAACGGGACATTGGGCCCCAGCATTTT
CASSKRDIGPQHF
>TRBJ1-6|-|TRBV19|-
TGTGCCAGTAGTATTCGACCGGGGGATTCACCCCTCCACTTT
CASSIRPGDSPLHF
>TRBJ1-2|TRBD1|TRBV3-1/TRBV3-2|many
TGTGCCAGCAGCCAAGCTGGGACAGGGTATGGCTACACCTTC
CASSQAGTGYGYTF
>TRBJ1-3|-|TRBV28|-
TGTGCCAGCAGCAGGGGAGGAAACACCATATATTTT
CASSRGGNTIYF